This paragraph reports one T cell receptor beta chain. Original handling: Nucleated cell number was recorded as an estimate derived from reference gene primer amplification. Generated by immunoSEQ multiplex PCR, the TCRdb table keeps only in-frame clones and is missing some. From that table come the V and J calls and clone size; the DNA was used to work out D and trimming. The profile covers about 76,000 clones, with 80% to 90% appearing a single time and 15% to 20% taken by the ten largest. The data were taken from a study of blood T cell repertoires in COVID-19. For the study at large: Acute and convalescent COVID-19 specimens originated in the United States, Italy and Spain. Nucleic acid was either cDNA or gDNA, and it came from T cells, B-cell-depleted T cells, or PBMCs.

The V gene lost 8 bases and the J gene lost 3 bases, with 19 bases spanning the gap. Germline CDR1 SQVTM, CDR2 ANQGSEA. The CDR3 has 14 residues. The material sequenced was peripheral blood. This chain links TRBV29-1 with TRBJ2-5, with D possibly TRBD2 on 6 matching bases. The receptor was derived from a human donor in a cohort sampled during active COVID-19. The CDR3 sequence: CSLQDRSGEETQYF. DNA of the CDR3: TGCAGCCTCCAAGATCGTAGCGGTGAAGAGACCCAGTACTTC.